The rows below give T cell receptor beta chains drawn from one sample of a study of somatic mutations in cytotoxic T cells in rheumatoid arthritis. TCRdb's copy holds only in-frame clones and misses some; the assay was immunoSEQ multiplex PCR. The sample has about 7,000 clones, around 60% seen once. The material sequenced was CD8+ T cells sorted from blood. The receptors derive from a middle-aged woman in good health. The CDR3 runs from the conserved cysteine through the conserved F or W. The order of the fields is V gene, CDR3 protein.

TRBV6-4,CASSPSVGGTQYF
TRBV29-1,CSVEDLQGFGNTIYF
TRBV14,CASSPLRGEQYF
TRBV6-5,CASSYTGAGDTEAFF
TRBV4-1,CASSPRGGVAVQAYEQYF
TRBV28,CASSLGPGTGNSNQPQHF
TRBV7-9,CASSLGLGYNEQFF
TRBV12-5,CASGPKKDYYNEQFF
TRBV5-6,CASSMVGSGRTHEQFF
TRBV6-5,CASASSGFSYEQYF
TRBV2,CASIGPVENEKLFF
TRBV28,CASRVTSGRVHEQFF